One sample yielded the 28 T cell receptor beta chains listed below, sequenced in a study of patients and donors after allogeneic stem cell transplantation. TCRdb recomputed calls from the RT-PCR reads with MiXCR, one row per CDR3 protein. The sample has more than 850,000 distinct CDR3 sequences; more than 15% are singletons. The material sequenced was blood, either unsorted or a sorted T cell fraction (not recorded which). The receptors shown here come from a human donor who was either an allogeneic HSCT recipient or a stem cell or donor lymphocyte infusion donor (not recorded which). It is not recorded whose cells these are; they may come from a transplant donor.

This clonotype has only a few counts. V gene TRBV20-1 combines with J gene TRBJ1-4; unclear D gene. In germline, CDR1 is DFQATT, CDR2 SNEGSKA (reference sequence). The CDR3 loop spans 16 amino acids. Trimming left V 0 bases short and J 7 bases short, with 18 bases between. This chain's CDR3 is CSARDFVREGSEKLFF. The CDR3 DNA is TGCAGTGCTAGAGATTTTGTTAGGGAGGGAAGTGAAAAACTGTTTTTT.

At least ten counts were recorded for this clonotype. This rearrangement joins TRBV12-3 or TRBV12-4 to TRBJ1-1, with 7 bases identical to TRBD1. The CDR3 totals 13 residues. Trimming removed 3 bases from V and 7 bases from J; junction bases left unmatched: 5. CDR3 amino acids: CASSLRQGGEAFF. DNA of the CDR3: TGTGCCAGCAGTTTGAGGCAGGGGGGTGAAGCTTTCTTT.

The V call is TRBV5-1, the J call TRBJ1-1; D possibly corresponds to TRBD1 (6 bases). CDR3 length equals 14 residues. V was pared by 5 bases and J by 1 base, with 12 bases between. Germline CDR1 SGHRS, CDR2 YFSETQ. CDR3 nucleotides: TGCGCCAGCAGTACAAGGGGGGAGAACACTGAAGCTTTCTTT. Translating it yields CASSTRGENTEAFF.

The V gene is TRBV7-2, the J gene TRBJ2-3; D may be TRBD1 (6 bases). Germline assignment: CDR1 SGHTA and CDR2 FQGNSA. This CDR3 spans 14 amino acids. The V gene lost 5 bases and the J gene lost 4 bases, with 13 bases spanning the gap. DNA for the CDR3: TGTGCCAGCAGCCCTCCAACAGGGCCAGATACGCAGTATTTT. This codes for CASSPPTGPDTQYF.

J is TRBJ2-1 and V is TRBV5-1; 12 nucleotides match TRBD1. This CDR3 is built from 15 residues. The germline V gene encodes CDR1 SGHRS and CDR2 YFSETQ. The V and J ends lost 5 bases and 5 bases, in that order; junction bases with no gene match: 5. The CDR3 loop reads CASSVGDRGHNEQFF. The CDR3 nucleotides read TGCGCCAGCAGTGTAGGGGACAGGGGGCACAATGAGCAGTTCTTC.

In its sample, this clonotype was seen a few times. The rearrangement links TRBV12-3 or TRBV12-4 to TRBJ2-1, with 8 nucleotides matching TRBD2. The CDR3 is 13 residues long. CDR3 residues: CTTSGLSYNEQFF. CDR3 in DNA: TGTACAACTAGCGGCCTCTCCTACAATGAGCAGTTCTTC.

The DNA for the CDR3 is TGTGCCAGCAGATCCGGGACTAGCGACCAAGAGACCCAGTACTTC. It translates to CASRSGTSDQETQYF. This chain uses TRBV6-2 or TRBV6-3 with TRBJ2-5; 10 bases are shared with TRBD2. The CDR3 runs 15 residues. CDR1 is MNHEY, CDR2 SVGEGT, per germline. V gave up 6 bases and J gave up 0 bases; unmatched junction bases: 4.

V and J are TRBV3-1 and TRBJ1-2; D is uncertain. CDR3 length: 16 amino acids. Germline CDR1 and CDR2: LGHDT and YNNKEL (reference sequence). The ends were cut back, 4 bases at V and 3 bases at J, with 18 bases in the middle. This CDR3 reads CASSLKGPGGDYGYTF. CDR3 DNA: TGTGCCAGCAGCCTAAAAGGTCCGGGTGGGGACTATGGCTACACCTTC.

This clonotype was seen once. This chain connects TRBV4-2 to TRBJ1-1; D gene uncertain. The CDR3 spans 15 residues. Germline V lookup: CDR1 LGHNA, CDR2 YNFKEQ. The V end lost 0 bases, the J end lost 3 bases, and 11 bases lay between the germline ends. CDR3: CASSQDPATYTEAFF. Here the CDR3 DNA reads TGTGCCAGCAGCCAAGATCCCGCAACCTACACTGAAGCTTTCTTT.

The chain has TRBV6-5 and TRBJ2-3; 9 nucleotides line up with TRBD1. The CDR3 sequence is 17 residues long. Per germline, CDR1 MNHEY and CDR2 SVGAGI. V trimming: 4 bases; J trimming: 2 bases; junction bases outside the gene matches: 10. CDR3 residues: CASSSLTGTGITDTQYF. The CDR3 DNA reads as TGTGCCAGCAGTTCCCTGACCGGGACAGGGATCACAGATACGCAGTATTTT.

This sequence joins TRBV24-1 and TRBJ2-7; 14 bases are a match to TRBD2. The ends lost 3 bases at V and 5 bases at J; junction bases unmatched: 2. This CDR3 spans 15 amino acids. Germline CDR1 is KGHDR and CDR2 is SFDVKD. CDR3 protein: CATSDRTSGRNEQYF. CDR3 nucleotides: TGTGCCACCAGTGATCGGACTAGCGGGAGGAACGAGCAGTACTTC.

This clonotype was recorded many times. This sequence joins TRBV12-3 or TRBV12-4 and TRBJ1-2, with D maybe TRBD1 (6 bases). Trimming took off 5 bases at V and 1 base at J, with 11 bases between the two ends. The CDR3 has 14 amino acids. CDR3 loop: CASSPRTDNYGYTF. The CDR3 bases are TGTGCCAGCAGTCCCCGGACAGATAACTATGGCTACACCTTC.

This clonotype has only a few counts. The chain carries TRBV4-1 and TRBJ1-2; D call uncertain. Trimming removed 4 bases at V and 0 bases at J, with 9 bases between. Germline-derived CDR1 and CDR2 are MGHRA and YSYEKL. The length of the CDR3 is 14 residues. The CDR3 protein is CASSLEDTNYGYTF. The CDR3 DNA is TGCGCCAGCAGCCTAGAAGACACTAACTATGGCTACACCTTC.

The sample holds a few counts of this clonotype. The gene calls are TRBV7-2 and TRBJ1-1; D perhaps matches TRBD1 (5 bases). The ends were cut back, 2 bases at V and 0 bases at J, with 16 bases in the middle. This CDR3 has 17 residues. Germline V CDR1 and CDR2: SGHTA, FQGNSA. The CDR3 spells CASSLKPRGLMNTEAFF. CDR3 coding DNA: TGTGCCAGCAGCTTAAAGCCTAGGGGACTCATGAACACTGAAGCTTTCTTT.

This clonotype was counted only a few times. V and J are TRBV6-5 and TRBJ2-4; 7 bases map to TRBD2. In germline, CDR1 is MNHEY, CDR2 SVGAGI. V gave up 2 bases and J gave up 6 bases; unmatched junction bases: 4. The CDR3 is made up of 14 amino acids. The CDR3 here is CASSYVGEGNIQYF. The CDR3 DNA is TGTGCCAGCAGTTACGTAGGGGAGGGAAACATTCAGTACTTC.

This clonotype was detected a few times. The chain recombines TRBV20-1 with TRBJ2-3, with 10 bases identical to TRBD2. Germline-derived CDR1 and CDR2 are DFQATT and SNEGSKA (reference sequence). CDR3 size: 15 residues. V was pared by 3 bases and J by 3 bases, with 6 bases of the junction left unmatched. The CDR3 nucleotides read TGCAGTGCTAGCGGTACTAGCGGGGCAACAGATACGCAGTATTTT. This encodes CSASGTSGATDTQYF.

The chain uses TRBV9 and TRBJ2-7; D remains ambiguous. There are 12 residues in the CDR3. Germline CDR1 is SGDLS and CDR2 is YYNGEE. With 0 bases removed from V and 6 bases from J, the gap between germline ends came to 7 bases. The CDR3 here is CASSVVEGEQYF. The CDR3 nucleotides read TGTGCCAGCAGCGTAGTCGAAGGCGAGCAGTACTTC.

This clonotype was counted only a few times. This rearrangement joins TRBV15 to TRBJ2-1; D assignment may be TRBD1 or TRBD2 (6 bases each). Germline V gene sequence: CDR1 LNHNV, CDR2 YYDKDF (reference sequence). V lost 0 bases and J lost 4, with 13 bases in between. This CDR3 comprises 16 residues. CDR3 in amino acids: CATSRDVGGPYNEQFF. For the CDR3, the DNA is TGTGCCACCAGCAGAGATGTGGGGGGCCCATACAATGAGCAGTTCTTC.

The chain is built from TRBV20-1 and TRBJ1-2, with TRBD1 matching 9 bases. The CDR3 runs to 14 residues. Germline V gene sequence: CDR1 DFQATT, CDR2 SNEGSKA (reference sequence). Losses at the gene ends were 0 bases for V and 7 bases for J; bases not matched to a gene: 6. In DNA, the CDR3 is TGCAGTGCTAGAGACCTGGACAGGGGTTGTGGCTACACCTTC. As protein: CSARDLDRGCGYTF.

The chain has TRBV12-5 and TRBJ2-1, with 11 bases fitting TRBD1. The CDR3 loop spans 18 amino acids. The junction had 15 bases not matched to a gene; V was cut back by 2 bases and J by 9 bases. Germline CDR1 is LGHNT and CDR2 is FRNRAP. The CDR3 bases are TGTGCTAGTGGTTTGTACGACTCCGGGACAGGGGGTTATGGTGAGCAGTTCTTC. This encodes CASGLYDSGTGGYGEQFF. Full variable domain (remainder filled in from reference TRBV12-5 and TRBJ2-1): DARVTQTPRHKVTEMGQEVTMRCQPILGHNTVFWYRQTMMQGLELLAYFRNRAPLDDSGMPKDRFSAEMPDATLATLKIQPSEPRDSAVYFCASGLYDSGTGGYGEQFFGPGTRLTVL.

This clonotype was found a few times. The V and J genes are TRBV4-2 and TRBJ1-2; maybe TRBD1 (5 bases). Trimming left V 0 bases short and J 0 bases short, with 11 bases between. CDR1 LGHNA and CDR2 YNFKEQ come from the germline V gene. This CDR3 region has 16 residues. Here the CDR3 DNA reads TGTGCCAGCAGCCAAGATGGGGCAGGCTCTAACTATGGCTACACCTTC. As protein: CASSQDGAGSNYGYTF.

This clonotype appeared a few times. V is TRBV7-3 and J is TRBJ2-3; 7 bases align to TRBD2. CDR1 SGHTA and CDR2 FQGTGA come from the germline V gene. V lost 2 bases and J lost 0; bases outside the gene matches: 5. The CDR3 length is 16 residues. The CDR3 region is CASSLSISGSTDTQYF. The CDR3 region has the DNA TGTGCCAGCAGCTTATCCATTAGCGGGAGCACAGATACGCAGTATTTT.

There are a few counts of this clonotype. This rearrangement joins TRBV6-2 or TRBV6-3 to TRBJ2-5; 9 bases map to TRBD2. The ends lost 2 bases at V and 1 base at J; junction bases unmatched: 5. CDR3 size: 16 residues. Germline lookup yields CDR1 MNHEY and CDR2 SVGEGT. CDR3 DNA: TGTGCCAGCAGTTACCAAGTGACTAGCGGCCAAGAGACCCAGTACTTC. Its translation is CASSYQVTSGQETQYF.

This clonotype occurred many times. The DNA of the CDR3 is TGTGCCAGCAGCGTCGACTGGACAGCCAACAATGAGCAGTTCTTC. Translating it yields CASSVDWTANNEQFF. V gene TRBV11-2 combines with J gene TRBJ2-1; TRBD1 might be the D (6 bases). Germline CDR1 and CDR2: SGHAT and FQNNGV. The CDR3 extends over 15 amino acids. The V and J ends lost 5 bases and 5 bases respectively, with 16 bases between them.

This clonotype has a handful of counts. The CDR3: CASSYPPPQDIYGYTF. The DNA for the CDR3 is TGTGCCAGCAGTTACCCTCCCCCACAGGACATATATGGCTACACCTTC. The V and J genes are TRBV6-5 and TRBJ1-2, with D possibly matching TRBD1 (5 bases). This CDR3 comprises 16 residues. From germline, CDR1 is MNHEY and CDR2 SVGAGI. V lost 2 bases and J 5 bases, leaving 18 bases between the germline ends.

The chain couples TRBV5-6 to TRBJ2-3; 8 bases match TRBD2. The CDR3 runs to 16 residues. The V gene end was trimmed by 4 bases and the J gene end by 2 bases; junction bases not matched to a gene: 9. Per germline, CDR1 SGHDT and CDR2 YYEEEE. The CDR3 region has the DNA TGTGCCAGCAGCACGGGGGCTAGCGGGTACACAGATACGCAGTATTTT. The encoded protein is CASSTGASGYTDTQYF.

The V gene is TRBV24-1, the J gene TRBJ2-1; TRBD2 matches 7 bases. Unmatched junction bases numbered 9, after V lost 4 bases and J lost 4 bases. There are 16 residues in the CDR3. Germline V CDR1 and CDR2: KGHDR, SFDVKD. CDR3 residues: CATSDREAAAYNEQFF. The CDR3 nucleotides read TGTGCCACCAGTGACCGGGAGGCGGCAGCTTACAATGAGCAGTTCTTC.

This clonotype was seen more than once but under ten times. V gene TRBV2 combines with J gene TRBJ2-3; D is possibly TRBD1 (6 bases). The germline gives CDR1 SNHLY, CDR2 FYNNEI. This CDR3 has 15 residues. V lost 5 bases and J 2 bases, leaving 14 bases between the germline ends. DNA for the CDR3: TGTGCCAGCAGTAACACACAGGGCTCCACAGATACGCAGTATTTT. This sequence encodes CASSNTQGSTDTQYF. Full variable domain (remainder filled in from reference TRBV2 and TRBJ2-3): EPEVTQTPSHQVTQMGQEVILRCVPISNHLYFYWYRQILGQKVEFLVSFYNNEISEKSEIFDDQFSVERPDGSNFTLKIRSTKLEDSAMYFCASSNTQGSTDTQYFGPGTRLTVL.